This is a list of T cell receptor beta chains from one sample in a study of PD-1 blockade in classical Hodgkin lymphoma. Generated by immunoSEQ multiplex PCR, the TCRdb table keeps only in-frame clones and is missing some. The data contain some 46,000 clones, over 60% of them singletons. The material was peripheral blood mononuclear cells (PBMCs), obtained before the second cycle of nivolumab. These receptors were taken from a human donor with classical Hodgkin lymphoma. Both conserved end residues are part of each CDR3.

v_call cdr3_aa
TRBV7-2 CASSLAGYSNQPQHF
TRBV5-1 CASTQTFMNTEAFF
TRBV6-1 CASSEARGPSEQYF
TRBV19 CASSSWTGGADQPQHF
TRBV19 CASSKTGRATEAFF
TRBV10-3 CAINRQGDGEQYF
TRBV5-4 CASSASLAGAPNEQFF
TRBV7-2 CASSLSRVSAEAFF
TRBV5-6 CASTLDHTEAFF
TRBV6-5 CASSELRGHEGYTF
TRBV7-2 CASSLGGGQSYGYTF
TRBV6-6 CASSMGLAGGSEQYF
TRBV27 CASSRWSGTNEKLFF
TRBV11-3 CASSLRRLAGQFF
TRBV5-5 CASSFLGVYEQYF
TRBV6-5 CASSDFQGLSGYTF
TRBV7-2 CASSLGPLANYEQYF
TRBV20-1 CSASADYGYTF
TRBV4-2 CASSQALGGGAYNEQFF
TRBV28 CASRRGLGYTF